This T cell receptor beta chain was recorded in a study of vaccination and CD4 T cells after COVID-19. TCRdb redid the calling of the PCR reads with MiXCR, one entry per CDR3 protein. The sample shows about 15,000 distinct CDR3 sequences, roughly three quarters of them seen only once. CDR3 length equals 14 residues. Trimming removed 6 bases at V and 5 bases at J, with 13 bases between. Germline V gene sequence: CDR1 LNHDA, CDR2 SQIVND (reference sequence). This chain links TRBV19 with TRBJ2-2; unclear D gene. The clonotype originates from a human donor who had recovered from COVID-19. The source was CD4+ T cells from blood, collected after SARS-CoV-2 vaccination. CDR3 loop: CASRTRARTGELFF. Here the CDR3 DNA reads TGTGCCAGTAGGACCCGGGCGCGGACCGGGGAGCTGTTTTTT.